The rows below give T cell receptor beta chains drawn from one sample of a study of T cell responses to AZD1222 COVID-19 vaccine. The assay was immunoSEQ multiplex PCR, and TCRdb's table has in-frame clones only and misses some. The table records tens of thousands of clones, around 80% of them present only once. Sample: peripheral blood, taken 28 days after the second AZD1222 dose. All receptors derive from an adult who received the AZD1222 COVID-19 vaccine. The CDR3 runs from the conserved cysteine through the conserved F or W. The D gene is left open where the match is weak. Only some rows state a clone size, as once, few, many or a class for expanded clones.

CANTLAGRSSDTQYF,TGTGCCAATACACTAGCGGGGCGGAGCTCAGATACGCAGTATTTT,once,TRBJ2-3,TRBV7-2,TRBD2
CASRSAGQLNTEAFF,TGTGCCAGCAGATCAGCGGGACAGCTGAACACTGAAGCTTTCTTT,.,TRBJ1-1,TRBV7-8,TRBD1
CASRGGHSGEGYEQYF,TGTGCCAGCAGAGGTGGACATAGCGGCGAAGGCTACGAGCAGTACTTC,.,TRBJ2-7,TRBV28,.
CASSLEQGSYNEQFF,TGTGCCAGCAGCTTAGAACAGGGTTCCTACAATGAGCAGTTCTTC,.,TRBJ2-1,TRBV11-3,.
CASRGAGNEQFF,TGTGCCAGCCGGGGGGCCGGGAATGAGCAGTTCTTC,.,TRBJ2-1,TRBV11-2,.
CASSPTGPSYEQYF,TGTGCCAGCAGCCCTACGGGACCATCCTACGAGCAGTACTTC,few,TRBJ2-7,TRBV11-3,.
CSVEDQGLNTIYF,TGCAGCGTTGAAGATCAAGGGTTGAACACCATATATTTT,.,TRBJ1-3,TRBV29-1,.
CASSPPSEYIQYF,TGTGCCAGCTCACCTCCATCAGAATACATTCAGTACTTC,.,TRBJ2-4,TRBV18,.
CASSYREGLGNEQFF,TGTGCCAGCAGCTACCGGGAGGGACTAGGCAATGAGCAGTTCTTC,.,TRBJ2-1,TRBV7-2,TRBD2
CASSTNDVRGYTF,TGTGCCAGCTCAACCAATGACGTTCGGGGCTACACCTTC,.,TRBJ1-2,TRBV18,.
CASSGEGRNSPLHF,TGTGCCAGCAGTGGTGAGGGCCGTAATTCACCCCTCCACTTT,.,TRBJ1-6,TRBV2,.
CASARDRGLDEQYF,TGCGCCAGCGCCCGAGACAGGGGTTTAGACGAGCAGTACTTC,.,TRBJ2-7,TRBV5-1,TRBD1
CASSMDRGRDTQYF,TGTGCCAGTAGTATGGACAGGGGGAGGGATACGCAGTATTTT,.,TRBJ2-3,TRBV19,TRBD1
CASSSTGGIGNTIYF,TGTGCCAGCAGCTCGACAGGGGGTATTGGAAACACCATATATTTT,.,TRBJ1-3,TRBV13,TRBD1
CASSPPDEGLAFF,TGTGCCAGCTCACCACCGGATGAGGGGTTGGCTTTCTTT,.,TRBJ1-1,TRBV18,.
CASSQDGRPGTGRRGGNQPQHF,TGTGCCAGCAGCCAAGATGGCCGTCCCGGGACAGGGCGAAGGGGAGGCAATCAGCCCCAGCATTTT,.,TRBJ1-5,TRBV14,TRBD1
CASSQARGWELFF,TGCGCCAGCAGCCAAGCGAGGGGATGGGAGCTGTTTTTT,.,TRBJ2-2,TRBV4-1,.
CASSVGASGDHTDTQYF,TGTGCCAGCAGTGTGGGGGCTAGCGGGGATCACACAGATACGCAGTATTTT,.,TRBJ2-3,TRBV6-1,TRBD2
CASRGGTNEKLFF,TGTGCCAGCAGAGGAGGGACTAATGAAAAACTGTTTTTT,.,TRBJ1-4,TRBV6-6,.
CASSGDGRAEAFF,TGTGCCAGCAGTGGGGACGGCCGGGCTGAAGCTTTCTTT,.,TRBJ1-1,TRBV6-2/TRBV6-3,.
CASSRRSYEQYF,TGTGCCAGCTCACGGCGGTCCTACGAGCAGTACTTC,.,TRBJ2-7,TRBV12-3/TRBV12-4,.
CAYTRGVGTGELFF,TGTGCCTATACCAGGGGCGTAGGAACCGGGGAGCTGTTTTTT,.,TRBJ2-2,TRBV30,.
CASSPGLVRETQYF,TGTGCCAGCAGCCCGGGACTAGTCAGGGAGACCCAGTACTTC,few,TRBJ2-5,TRBV11-1,TRBD2
CASSLGAGFGNTIYF,TGTGCCAGCAGCCTTGGGGCAGGGTTTGGAAACACCATATATTTT,.,TRBJ1-3,TRBV28,.
CASSIASNTIYF,TGTGCCAGCAGCATTGCTTCGAACACCATATATTTT,.,TRBJ1-3,TRBV7-9,.
CASSIIADSNQPQHF,TGTGCCAGTAGTATTATCGCCGATAGCAATCAGCCCCAGCATTTT,.,TRBJ1-5,TRBV19,.
CASSYWGSSENLFF,TGTGCCAGCAGTTATTGGGGGTCTTCGGAAAATCTGTTTTTT,.,TRBJ1-4,TRBV6-6,.
CATSDPRSTDTQYF,TGTGCCACCAGTGACCCCAGGAGCACAGATACGCAGTATTTT,.,TRBJ2-3,TRBV24-1,.
CASSLVRYEQYF,TGTGCCAGCAGCCTCGTTCGGTACGAGCAGTACTTC,.,TRBJ2-7,TRBV3-1/TRBV3-2,.
CASSSEGRGNTEAFF,TGTGCCAGCAGTTCCGAGGGCAGGGGGAACACTGAAGCTTTCTTT,.,TRBJ1-1,TRBV28,.
CASSPEGSTGTAEQYF,TGTGCCAGCAGCCCGGAGGGGTCGACGGGGACGGCCGAGCAGTACTTC,.,TRBJ2-7,TRBV3-1/TRBV3-2,.
CASNSPGTGGGQFF,TGTGCCAGCAACTCCCCCGGGACAGGGGGAGGGCAGTTCTTC,once,TRBJ2-1,TRBV28,TRBD1
CASSLGGLTETQYF,TGTGCCAGCAGCTTAGGGGGGCTTACAGAGACCCAGTACTTC,.,TRBJ2-5,TRBV11-2,.
CATSDPAGQGIADTQYF,TGTGCCACCAGTGATCCCGCCGGACAGGGGATCGCAGATACGCAGTATTTT,.,TRBJ2-3,TRBV24-1,TRBD1
CASSPGDNSNQPQHF,TGTGCCAGCAGTCCGGGCGATAATAGCAATCAGCCCCAGCATTTT,.,TRBJ1-5,TRBV6-5,.
CASSPGQGVEAGYTF,TGCGCCAGCAGCCCGGGACAGGGGGTAGAGGCTGGCTACACCTTC,.,TRBJ1-2,TRBV5-1,TRBD1
CASSRTSDTDTQYF,TGTGCCAGCAGCCGGACTAGCGATACAGATACGCAGTATTTT,.,TRBJ2-3,TRBV3-1/TRBV3-2,TRBD2
CASSYGKIGGYTF,TGTGCCAGCAGTTATGGGAAAATCGGGGGCTACACCTTC,.,TRBJ1-2,TRBV6-5,.
CASFRVGTGELFF,TGTGCCAGCTTTCGGGTCGGGACCGGGGAGCTGTTTTTT,once,TRBJ2-2,TRBV12-3/TRBV12-4,.
CASSVYSASRSGANVLTF,TGCGCCAGCAGTGTTTACAGCGCTTCCCGCTCTGGGGCCAACGTCCTGACTTTC,.,TRBJ2-6,TRBV10-1,.
CSASFSTGGQPQHF,TGCAGTGCTAGTTTCTCGACAGGAGGGCAGCCCCAGCATTTT,once,TRBJ1-5,TRBV20-1,.
CASSFPRTGGNSGANVLTF,TGTGCCAGCAGCTTCCCCCGGACAGGGGGTAACTCTGGGGCCAACGTCCTGACTTTC,.,TRBJ2-6,TRBV7-2,TRBD1
CASPPRGQAADTQYF,TGTGCCAGCCCCCCGAGAGGACAGGCAGCAGATACGCAGTATTTT,.,TRBJ2-3,TRBV18,TRBD1
CASSPSRNTIYF,TGTGCCAGCAGTCCGTCAAGGAACACCATATATTTT,.,TRBJ1-3,TRBV6-5,.
CASSPLGDQPQHF,TGTGCCAGCAGCCCACTCGGGGATCAGCCCCAGCATTTT,.,TRBJ1-5,TRBV7-2,.
CASSDSLWQGSNEKLFF,TGTGCCAGCAGTGACTCCCTGTGGCAGGGCTCTAATGAAAAACTGTTTTTT,once,TRBJ1-4,TRBV25-1,.
CASSLGTGGPGSGNEQFF,TGTGCCAGCAGCTTAGGGACAGGGGGACCCGGATCGGGCAATGAGCAGTTCTTC,.,TRBJ2-1,TRBV7-9,TRBD1
CASSSTVPGDTIYF,TGTGCCAGCTCGTCGACCGTACCGGGAGACACCATATATTTT,.,TRBJ1-3,TRBV18,.
CASSLSGGEHEQFF,TGTGCCAGCAGCTTAAGCGGGGGGGAACACGAGCAGTTCTTC,.,TRBJ2-1,TRBV11-2,TRBD2